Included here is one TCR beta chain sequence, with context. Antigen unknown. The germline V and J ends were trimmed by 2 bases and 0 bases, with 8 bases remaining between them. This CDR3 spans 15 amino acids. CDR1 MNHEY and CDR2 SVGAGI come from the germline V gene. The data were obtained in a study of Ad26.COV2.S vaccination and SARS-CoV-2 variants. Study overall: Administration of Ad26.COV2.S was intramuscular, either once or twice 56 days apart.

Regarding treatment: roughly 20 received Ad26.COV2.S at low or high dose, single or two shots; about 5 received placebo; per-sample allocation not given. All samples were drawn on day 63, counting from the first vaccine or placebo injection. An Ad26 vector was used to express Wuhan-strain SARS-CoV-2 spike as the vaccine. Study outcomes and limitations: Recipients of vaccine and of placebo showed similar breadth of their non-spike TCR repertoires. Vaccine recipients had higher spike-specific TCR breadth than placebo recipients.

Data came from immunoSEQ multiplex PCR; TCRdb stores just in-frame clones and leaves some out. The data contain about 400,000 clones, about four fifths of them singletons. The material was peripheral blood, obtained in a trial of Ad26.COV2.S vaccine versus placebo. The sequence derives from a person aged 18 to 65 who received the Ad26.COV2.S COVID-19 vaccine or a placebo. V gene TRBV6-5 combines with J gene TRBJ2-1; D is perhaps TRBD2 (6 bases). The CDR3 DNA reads TGTGCCAGCAGTTACGGCGGGACCTCCTACAATGAGCAGTTCTTC. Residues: CASSYGGTSYNEQFF.